The 15 T cell receptor beta chains listed next were all sequenced from one sample in a study of blood T cell repertoires in COVID-19. TCRdb's table, derived via immunoSEQ multiplex PCR, lists solely in-frame clones and lacks some. The sample yields about 170,000 clones, 70% to 90% seen once. Sequenced sample: peripheral blood. The receptors derive from a woman aged 60 to 75 with COVID-19, enrolled during active disease.

The J gene is TRBJ2-3, the V gene TRBV6-4; 8 bases fit TRBD2. Germline values: CDR1 MRHNA, CDR2 SNTAGT. This CDR3 has 15 residues. The trim removed 5 bases at V and 4 bases at J, leaving 8 bases unmatched. The CDR3 region is CASSLAGRGADTQYF. The CDR3 nucleotides read TGTGCCAGCAGTTTAGCGGGGCGAGGGGCAGATACGCAGTATTTT.

The chain carries TRBV6-5 and TRBJ1-1; D perhaps matches TRBD1 (6 bases). This CDR3 is 15 amino acids long. Trimming cost V 2 bases and J 0 bases, with 10 bases left between them. Germline V gene sequence: CDR1 MNHEY, CDR2 SVGAGI. Written as DNA, the CDR3 is TGTGCCAGCAGTTACCGGCAGGGGATGAACACTGAAGCTTTCTTT. This sequence encodes CASSYRQGMNTEAFF.

The genes are TRBV11-2 and TRBJ2-1; weak D call: TRBD2 (5 bases). The CDR3 contains 13 residues. Germline V gives CDR1 SGHAT, CDR2 FQNNGV. V gave up 4 bases and J gave up 9 bases, with 13 bases separating them. The CDR3 coding sequence is TGTGCCAGCAGCTCGGGAAAATTGGGTGAGCAGTTCTTC. Amino acid sequence: CASSSGKLGEQFF.

V usage is TRBV6-5 and J usage is TRBJ2-7, with D possibly matching TRBD1 (6 bases). From germline, CDR1 is MNHEY and CDR2 SVGAGI. Trimming removed 4 bases from V and 2 bases from J, with 18 bases in between. CDR3 length equals 16 residues. CDR3 bases: TGTGCCAGCAGTTTGACAGGCGCGATTAGGGCCTACGAGCAGTACTTC. Protein sequence: CASSLTGAIRAYEQYF.

The CDR3: CASSPIWVTGVGRDEKLFF. The CDR3 DNA follows: TGCGCCAGCAGCCCTATATGGGTGACAGGGGTGGGTCGAGATGAAAAACTGTTTTTT. The chain has TRBV5-1 and TRBJ1-4; 8 nucleotides agree with TRBD1. The germline V gene has CDR1 SGHRS and CDR2 YFSETQ. The CDR3 is 19 amino acids. Germline trimming cut 4 bases from V and 6 bases from J; bases unmatched to any gene: 20.

This clone was observed a few times. This chain joins TRBV30 and TRBJ1-1, with D hard to call. CDR3 length: 14 residues. Trimming removed 0 bases from V and 5 bases from J, with 13 bases in between. Germline V lookup: CDR1 GTSNPN, CDR2 SVGIG (reference sequence). CDR3 residues: CAWSVSVPGTEAFF. The CDR3 nucleotides are TGTGCCTGGAGTGTCTCAGTCCCGGGGACTGAAGCTTTCTTT.

This chain links TRBV20-1 with TRBJ1-5; D remains unclear. This CDR3 region has 13 residues. Germline V lookup: CDR1 DFQATT, CDR2 SNEGSKA (reference sequence). V lost 3 bases and J lost 3, with 9 bases in between. For the CDR3, the DNA is TGCAGTGCTAGTAGAGTACTCAATCAGCCCCAGCATTTT. Amino acids: CSASRVLNQPQHF.

The J gene is TRBJ1-4, the V gene TRBV4-1; 7 nucleotides agree with TRBD1. After removal of 4 bases from V and 5 bases from J, the junction contained 4 bases not matched to a gene. This CDR3 has 14 residues. The germline CDR1 and CDR2 sequences are MGHRA and YSYEKL. CDR3 amino acids: CASSLSTGNEKLFF. The CDR3 DNA follows: TGCGCCAGCAGCCTATCGACAGGGAATGAAAAACTGTTTTTT.

The V and J genes are TRBV7-2 and TRBJ1-1; D is perhaps TRBD1 (6 bases). With 7 bases removed from V and 0 bases from J, the gap between germline ends came to 15 bases. This CDR3 has 15 residues. The V gene's germline CDR1 is SGHTA and CDR2 FQGNSA. The CDR3 DNA reads TGTGCCAGCAACCCTTGGGCAGGGGTGAACACTGAAGCTTTCTTT. It specifies CASNPWAGVNTEAFF.

This chain links TRBV9 with TRBJ2-3; the D is unclear. Germline V lookup: CDR1 SGDLS, CDR2 YYNGEE. There are 17 residues in the CDR3. V was clipped by 4 bases and J by 0 bases, with 18 bases between them. The CDR3 reads CASSPPRFPRSTDTQYF. As DNA, the CDR3 is TGTGCCAGCAGCCCGCCCCGGTTTCCAAGAAGCACAGATACGCAGTATTTT.

This clone was seen only once. V usage is TRBV29-1 and J usage is TRBJ1-3, with no clear D. CDR3 size: 14 residues. Germline V gives CDR1 SQVTM, CDR2 ANQGSEA. The CDR3 DNA is TGCAGTGTCATGCACTTTAGCTCTGGAAACACCATATATTTT. This translates into CSVMHFSSGNTIYF.

V gene TRBV28 combines with J gene TRBJ1-2, with TRBD1 matching 7 bases. V shed 6 bases, J shed 4 bases, and the junction held 11 bases outside the gene matches. The CDR3 is 15 residues long. Per the germline V gene, CDR1 is MDHEN and CDR2 is SYDVKM. The CDR3 DNA is TGTGCCAGCAGCCGACATCTACAGGGGAGCTATGGCTACACCTTC. Encoded protein: CASSRHLQGSYGYTF.

The CDR3 reads CASSSRGEAFF. DNA of the CDR3: TGTGCCAGCAGCTCCCGGGGGGAAGCTTTCTTT. The gene calls are TRBV21-1 and TRBJ1-1. TRBV21-1 is given as a pseudogene. The CDR3 is made up of 11 amino acids.

The chain recombines TRBV25-1 with TRBJ2-7; D is undetermined. Germline V gene data show CDR1 as MGHDK and CDR2 as SYGVNS. Trimming stripped 4 bases from V and 4 bases from J, with 17 bases between. CDR3 length: 15 amino acids. The CDR3 DNA is TGTGCCAGCAGTGGCGGTCTGAACCACCCTTACGAGCAGTACTTC. It encodes CASSGGLNHPYEQYF.

This sequence joins TRBV25-1 and TRBJ2-1; D is perhaps TRBD2 (6 bases). Trimming pared 1 base from V and 6 bases from J, leaving 13 bases between. This CDR3 is built from 15 residues. The germline CDR1 and CDR2 sequences are MGHDK and SYGVNS. In nucleotides, the CDR3 is TGTGCCAGCAGTGAATCCCCGGGAGAGGCCAATGAGCAGTTCTTC. Protein: CASSESPGEANEQFF. Full variable domain (remainder filled in from reference TRBV25-1 and TRBJ2-1): EADIYQTPRYLVIGTGKKITLECSQTMGHDKMYWYQQDPGMELHLIHYSYGVNSTEKGDLSSESTVSRIRTEHFPLTLESARPSHTSQYLCASSESPGEANEQFFGPGTRLTVL.